This T cell receptor (beta chain) stems from a study of OX40 agonist ivuxolimab in advanced cancers. With V trimmed by 2 bases and J by 5 bases, 8 bases remained unmatched. The CDR3 is 15 residues long. CDR1 and CDR2 (germline): GTSNPN, SVGIG (reference sequence). Data came from immunoSEQ multiplex PCR; TCRdb stores just in-frame clones and leaves some out. The data contain tens of thousands of clones, roughly 94% of them singletons. The J gene is TRBJ2-5, the V gene TRBV30, with 10 positions matching TRBD1. This sequence originates from an adult with an advanced solid tumor such as melanoma, head and neck, liver or kidney cancer. The material was CD4+ or CD8+ T cells sorted from blood, obtained in a trial of the OX40 agonist ivuxolimab. The CDR3 region is CAWSPGTGVLETQYF. In DNA, the CDR3 is TGTGCCTGGAGTCCCGGGACAGGGGTTTTGGAGACCCAGTACTTC.